The sequence of this T cell receptor (beta chain) was determined in a study of technical replicates of blood from a handful of donors. Repertoires were generated with immunoSEQ multiplex PCR, while TCRdb's copy carries only in-frame clones and drops some. The sample consists of some 85,000 clones, roughly 96% of them appearing once. Germline CDR1 SGHTA, CDR2 FQGTGA. The trim removed 4 bases at V and 5 bases at J, leaving 6 bases unmatched. The CDR3 totals 16 residues. The clonotype originates from a human donor in good health. Input material: T cells isolated from PBMCs. This chain uses TRBV7-3 with TRBJ2-3, with 13 nucleotides matching TRBD2. CDR3 nucleotides: TGTGCCAGCAGCTCACAAGGACTAGCGGGAGAAGATACGCAGTATTTT. It codes for CASSSQGLAGEDTQYF. The full variable domain, its missing parts supplied by reference TRBV7-3 and TRBJ2-3, is GAGVSQTPSNKVTEKGKYVELRCDPISGHTALYWYRQSLGQGPEFLIYFQGTGAADDSGLPNDRFFAVRPEGSVSTLKIQRTERGDSAVYLCASSSQGLAGEDTQYFGPGTRLTVL.